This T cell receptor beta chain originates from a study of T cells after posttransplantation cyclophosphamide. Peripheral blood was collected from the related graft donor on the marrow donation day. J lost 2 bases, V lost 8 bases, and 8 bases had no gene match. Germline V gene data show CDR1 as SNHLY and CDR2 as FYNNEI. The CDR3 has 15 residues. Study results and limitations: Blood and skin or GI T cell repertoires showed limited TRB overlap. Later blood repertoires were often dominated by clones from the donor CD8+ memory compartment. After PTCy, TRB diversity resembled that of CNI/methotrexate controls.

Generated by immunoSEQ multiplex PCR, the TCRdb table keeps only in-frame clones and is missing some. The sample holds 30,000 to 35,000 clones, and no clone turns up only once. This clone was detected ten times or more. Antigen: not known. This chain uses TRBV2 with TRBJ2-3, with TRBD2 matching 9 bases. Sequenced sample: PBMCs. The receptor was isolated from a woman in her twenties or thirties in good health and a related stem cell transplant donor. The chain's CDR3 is CASGGGAAYTDTQYF. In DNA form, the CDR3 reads TGTGCCAGCGGCGGGGGGGCAGCATACACAGATACGCAGTATTTT. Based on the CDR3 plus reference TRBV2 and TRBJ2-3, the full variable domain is EPEVTQTPSHQVTQMGQEVILRCVPISNHLYFYWYRQILGQKVEFLVSFYNNEISEKSEIFDDQFSVERPDGSNFTLKIRSTKLEDSAMYFCASGGGAAYTDTQYFGPGTRLTVL.